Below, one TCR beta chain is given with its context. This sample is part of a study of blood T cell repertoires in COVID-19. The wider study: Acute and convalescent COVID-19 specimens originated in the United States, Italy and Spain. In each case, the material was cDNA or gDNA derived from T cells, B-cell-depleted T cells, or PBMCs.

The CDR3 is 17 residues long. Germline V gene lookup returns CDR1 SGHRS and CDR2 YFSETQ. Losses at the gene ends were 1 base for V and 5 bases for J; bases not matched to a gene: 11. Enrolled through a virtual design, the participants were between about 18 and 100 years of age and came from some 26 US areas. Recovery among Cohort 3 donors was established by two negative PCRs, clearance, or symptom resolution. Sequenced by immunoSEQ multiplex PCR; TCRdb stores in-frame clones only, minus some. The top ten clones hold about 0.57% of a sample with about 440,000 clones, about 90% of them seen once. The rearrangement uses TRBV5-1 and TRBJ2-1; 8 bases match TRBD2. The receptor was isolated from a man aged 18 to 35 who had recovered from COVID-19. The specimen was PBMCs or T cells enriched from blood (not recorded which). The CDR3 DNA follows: TGCGCCAGCAGCTTGCACGTGACGAGCGGGAGCCACAATGAGCAGTTCTTC. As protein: CASSLHVTSGSHNEQFF.